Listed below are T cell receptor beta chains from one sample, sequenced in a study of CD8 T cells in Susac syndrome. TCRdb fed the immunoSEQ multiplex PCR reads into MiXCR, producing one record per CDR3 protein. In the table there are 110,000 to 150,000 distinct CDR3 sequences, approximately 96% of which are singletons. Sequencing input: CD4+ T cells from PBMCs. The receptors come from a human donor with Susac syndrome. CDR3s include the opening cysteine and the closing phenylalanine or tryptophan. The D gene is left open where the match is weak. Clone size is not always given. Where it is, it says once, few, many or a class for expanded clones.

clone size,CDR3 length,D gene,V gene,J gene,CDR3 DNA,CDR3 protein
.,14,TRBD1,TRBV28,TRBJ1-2,TGTGCCAGCAGCCCGGGACAGGGGTCTCATGGCTACACCTTC,CASSPGQGSHGYTF
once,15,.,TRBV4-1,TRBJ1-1,TGCGCCAGCAGCCACGCAGACGGCAAGAACACTGAAGCTTTCTTT,CASSHADGKNTEAFF
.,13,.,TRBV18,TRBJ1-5,TGTGCCAGCTCAAAGGACCGACATCAGCCCCAGCATTTT,CASSKDRHQPQHF
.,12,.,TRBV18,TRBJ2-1,TGTGCCAGCTCACTCCCGGTCGGTGAGCAGTTCTTC,CASSLPVGEQFF
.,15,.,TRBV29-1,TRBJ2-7,TGCAGCGTTGACATTGTGAAGGGGGGTTCCTACGAGCAGTACTTC,CSVDIVKGGSYEQYF
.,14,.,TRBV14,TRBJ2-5,TGTGCCAGCAGCCGAGCGGTCACCGGAGAGACCCAGTACTTC,CASSRAVTGETQYF
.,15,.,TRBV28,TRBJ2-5,TGTGCCAGCGGCCTAACAGGGGGGGGTCAAGAGACCCAGTACTTC,CASGLTGGGQETQYF
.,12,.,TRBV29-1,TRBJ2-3,TGCAGCGTTGTTGGAGGGTCGGGTACGCAGTATTTT,CSVVGGSGTQYF
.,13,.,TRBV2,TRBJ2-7,TGTGCCAGCAGTGAAGTCATGAAGTCCGAGCAGTACTTC,CASSEVMKSEQYF
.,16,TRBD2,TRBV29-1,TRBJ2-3,TGCAGCGCCCCAGCCCGCTTAGCGGGGGGGTCAGATACGCAGTATTTT,CSAPARLAGGSDTQYF
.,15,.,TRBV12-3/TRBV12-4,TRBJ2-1,TGTGCCAGCAGTTTATCCGTGACCTCCTACAATGAGCAGTTCTTC,CASSLSVTSYNEQFF
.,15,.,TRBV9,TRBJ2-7,TGTGCCAGCAGCGACGATAGGGGAGCCCTCGACGAGCAGTACTTC,CASSDDRGALDEQYF
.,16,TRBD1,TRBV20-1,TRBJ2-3,TGCAGTGCTACCCTCTGGGACAGGGCCTCGGGAGATACGCAGTATTTT,CSATLWDRASGDTQYF
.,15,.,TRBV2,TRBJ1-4,TGTGCCAGCAGTGAAGGCGGGCACCGGGTTGAAAAACTGTTTTTT,CASSEGGHRVEKLFF
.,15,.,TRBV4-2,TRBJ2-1,TGTGCCAGCAGCCCGCCCGGGGGCTCCTACAATGAGCAGTTCTTC,CASSPPGGSYNEQFF
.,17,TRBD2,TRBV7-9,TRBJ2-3,TGTGCCAGCAGCCCGGGACTAGCGGGAGGGCCAACAGATACGCAGTATTTT,CASSPGLAGGPTDTQYF
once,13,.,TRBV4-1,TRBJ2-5,TGCGCCAGCAGCCAAGGGGTGGAGGAGACCCAGTACTTC,CASSQGVEETQYF
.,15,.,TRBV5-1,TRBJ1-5,TGCGCCAGCAGCTTGGAGACAGGTAGCAATCAGCCCCAGCATTTT,CASSLETGSNQPQHF
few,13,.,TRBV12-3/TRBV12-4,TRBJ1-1,TGTGCCAGCAGGCTGACAGTGAACACTGAAGCTTTCTTT,CASRLTVNTEAFF
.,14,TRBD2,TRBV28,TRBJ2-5,TGTGCCAGCAGGGGACTAGCGGGAGCGGAGACCCAGTACTTC,CASRGLAGAETQYF
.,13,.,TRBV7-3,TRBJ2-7,TGTGCCAGCAGCACTACTTTCGACGGAGAGCAGTACTTC,CASSTTFDGEQYF
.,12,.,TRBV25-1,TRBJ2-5,TGTGCCAGCAGTCGAGAGACGGAGACCCAGTACTTC,CASSRETETQYF
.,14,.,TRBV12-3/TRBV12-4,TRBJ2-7,TGTGCCAGCAGTTCCCATGTGAGCTCCTACGAGCAGTACTTC,CASSSHVSSYEQYF
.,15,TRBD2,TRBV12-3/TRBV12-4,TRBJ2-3,TGTGCCAGCAGTTTAGGAGCGGGGGGGCCTGATACGCAGTATTTT,CASSLGAGGPDTQYF
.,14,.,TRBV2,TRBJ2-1,TGTGCCAGCACCCAAGGGCTGGGAATGAGTGAGCAGTTCTTC,CASTQGLGMSEQFF
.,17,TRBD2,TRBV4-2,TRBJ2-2,TGTGCCAGCAGCCAAGATACTAGCGGGCCGAACACCGGGGAGCTGTTTTTT,CASSQDTSGPNTGELFF
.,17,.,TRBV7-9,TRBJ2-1,TGTGCCAGCAGCTTAGAAGGGAGCTTGGCCGTCCGCAATGAGCAGTTCTTC,CASSLEGSLAVRNEQFF
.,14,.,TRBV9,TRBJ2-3,TGTGCCAGCAGCGTAGAGTGGGGATCAGATACGCAGTATTTT,CASSVEWGSDTQYF